Described below is a single T cell receptor beta chain sequence and its context. The antigen remains unidentified. A second PCR of 7 to 11 cycles used a sample-barcoded 5' primer and a J-beta primer mix. TCRdb re-called the 5' RACE reads through MiXCR, storing one row per CDR3 protein. The table includes about 800,000 distinct CDR3 sequences, roughly 25% detected once. This specimen belongs to a study of blood T cells in healthy people across ages. Overall study results and limits: Age showed a roughly linear inverse relationship with TCR beta diversity per million T cells.

In germline, CDR1 is LGHNA, CDR2 YNFKEQ. The V end was cut by 2 bases, the J end by 4 bases, with 20 bases between. The CDR3 runs to 18 residues. The study drew donors from healthy Caucasian individuals in Russia aged about 6 to 100. These sequences were also reported in another study, on T cells of mothers and their children.

The chain has TRBV4-2 and TRBJ2-2; possible D gene TRBD2, 5 bases. This TCR was recovered from a boy younger than 18 in good health. Sequencing was done on a sample of blood. CDR3 in amino acids: CASSQLLLDPSGTGELFF. CDR3 coding DNA: TGTGCCAGCAGCCAACTTCTTCTTGACCCCAGCGGCACCGGGGAGCTGTTTTTT.